The source of this T cell receptor (beta chain) is a study of control samples from healthy donors and cancer patients. The data were produced by immunoSEQ multiplex PCR, yet TCRdb's version contains in-frame clones alone and is incomplete. The top ten hold 4.5% to 7% of the sample, which has some 130,000 clones, around nine tenths seen once. Germline V gene data show CDR1 as MNHNY and CDR2 as SVGAGI (reference sequence). This CDR3 has 14 amino acids. V was trimmed by 7 bases and J by 3 bases, leaving 14 bases between them. The V gene is TRBV6-6, the J gene TRBJ2-3, with D tentatively TRBD2 (6 bases). This clonotype originated in a man aged 18 to 29 in good health. The material sequenced was blood. CDR3 DNA sequence: TGTGCCAGCACGTCAACGGGGGTGACAGATACGCAGTATTTT. Its translation is CASTSTGVTDTQYF.